This entry is about one T cell receptor beta chain. Germline CDR1 reads LGHNA; CDR2 reads YSLEER. The CDR3 spans 15 residues. V was trimmed by 6 bases and J by 2 bases, leaving 16 bases between them. These data come from a study of technical replicates of blood from a handful of donors. Using immunoSEQ multiplex PCR, the repertoire was profiled, and TCRdb retains in-frame clones only, with some absent. The data show tens of thousands of clones, with 65% to 90% seen just once and 4.5% to 5.5% held by the top ten. The material sequenced was PBMCs. This TCR was recovered from a human donor in good health. Some clones in this sample may be carry-over from other donors' samples. This chain links TRBV4-3 with TRBJ2-5, with D possibly TRBD1 on 5 matching bases. CDR3 in DNA: TGCGCCAGCAGGGCAGGGATGAATTCTCAAGAGACCCAGTACTTC. Translation gives CASRAGMNSQETQYF.